The source of this TCR beta chain is a study of blood T cell repertoires in COVID-19. Study-level background: COVID-19 samples collected from the United States, Italy and Spain covered acute and convalescent phases. T cells, B-cell-depleted T cells, or PBMCs provided the cDNA or gDNA that served as material.

The CDR3 has 13 amino acids. Germline V lookup: CDR1 LNHDA, CDR2 SQIVND (reference sequence). The J segment lost 7 bases and the V segment lost 5 bases, leaving 0 bases of the junction unmatched. Sequencing was performed with immunoSEQ multiplex PCR; in TCRdb, only in-frame clones are kept and a portion is missing. The sample has tens of thousands of clones, more than 60% seen once. The sample consisted of peripheral blood. The chain uses TRBV19 and TRBJ1-6, with 9 positions matching TRBD1. The clonotype was recovered from an elderly man with active or convalescent COVID-19. The CDR3 DNA follows: TGTGCCAGTAGTGGACAGGGGAATTCACCCCTCCACTTT. Amino acids: CASSGQGNSPLHF.